The 28 T cell receptor beta chains in this list originate from one sample, sequenced in a study of shared clonotypes between healthy human individuals. The method was immunoSEQ multiplex PCR; TCRdb's version includes in-frame clones alone and lacks a portion of them. Found here are roughly 890,000 clones, over 90% of them singletons; the top ten hold more than 20%. The naive CD8 fraction comprised CD45RO-negative cells positively selected for CCR7 and excluded terminally differentiated effector memory CD45RA+ cells. Sample: naive CD8+ T cells sorted from blood. These receptors all stem from a man aged 25 to 45 in good health.

The rearrangement uses TRBV6-6 and TRBJ2-3, with 7 bases fitting TRBD1. The CDR3 spans 15 residues. V lost 2 bases, J lost 2 bases, and 4 bases stayed unmatched. Germline-derived CDR1 and CDR2 are MNHNY and SVGAGI (reference sequence). The DNA of the CDR3 is TGTGCCAGCAGTTACGACAGGGAGATCACAGATACGCAGTATTTT. Its translation is CASSYDREITDTQYF.

The chain couples TRBV5-6 to TRBJ2-1; D call uncertain. The CDR3 extends over 12 amino acids. Germline V gene sequence: CDR1 SGHDT, CDR2 YYEEEE. Trimming stripped 0 bases from V and 10 bases from J, with 8 bases between. The CDR3 sequence is CASSLVVGEQFF. For the CDR3, the DNA is TGTGCCAGCAGCTTGGTTGTGGGGGAGCAGTTCTTC.

V usage is TRBV28 and J usage is TRBJ2-7; 7 bases match TRBD1. The V segment lost 9 bases and the J segment 2 bases; nucleotides outside the gene matches: 1. The CDR3 length is 11 residues. Germline CDR1 MDHEN, CDR2 SYDVKM. The CDR3 spells CASTGAYEQYF. CDR3 nucleotide sequence: TGTGCCAGTACAGGGGCCTACGAGCAGTACTTC.

Here the CDR3 DNA reads TGTGCCAGCAGCCCCTATGACAGGGGGAACATTCAGTACTTC. Amino acid sequence: CASSPYDRGNIQYF. This sequence joins TRBV7-9 and TRBJ2-4, with 9 positions matching TRBD1. The germline V gene encodes CDR1 SEHNR and CDR2 FQNEAQ (reference sequence). The CDR3 runs 14 residues. J gave up 7 bases and V 5 bases, and 6 bases lay outside the gene matches.

This clone is a singleton in its sample. The chain has TRBV19 and TRBJ2-3, with D unclear. V was trimmed by 0 bases and J by 10 bases, leaving 11 bases between them. Germline loops: CDR1 LNHDA, CDR2 SQIVND (reference sequence). The length of the CDR3 is 13 residues. The CDR3 DNA sequence: TGTGCCAGTAGTATAGATCTTAAAGGGCCGCAGTATTTT. It is translated as CASSIDLKGPQYF.

The V gene is TRBV14, the J gene TRBJ2-1; 9 bases line up with TRBD1. Germline V gives CDR1 SGHDN, CDR2 FVKESK. The J segment lost 5 bases and the V segment lost 4 bases, leaving 3 bases of the junction unmatched. The CDR3 runs 14 residues. The CDR3 spells CASSPYRGHNEQFF. As DNA, the CDR3 is TGTGCCAGCAGCCCTTACAGGGGGCACAATGAGCAGTTCTTC.

This chain connects TRBV19 to TRBJ1-5; D not certain. The V gene lost 3 bases and the J gene lost 9 bases, with 15 bases spanning the gap. The germline V gene encodes CDR1 LNHDA and CDR2 SQIVND (reference sequence). The length of the CDR3 is 14 residues. CDR3 region: CASSIAVAGSPQHF. CDR3 sequence (DNA): TGTGCCAGTAGTATTGCGGTAGCGGGCTCGCCCCAGCATTTT.

J is TRBJ2-4 and V is TRBV28, with D possibly being TRBD1 (6 bases). CDR1 is MDHEN and CDR2 is SYDVKM in the germline V gene. CDR3 length: 15 residues. The V gene lost 5 bases and the J gene lost 3 bases, with 14 bases spanning the gap. In DNA form, the CDR3 reads TGTGCCAGCAGTACGGACAGAACGAACAAAAACATTCAGTACTTC. The encoded protein is CASSTDRTNKNIQYF.

Only one count was recorded for this clone. The rearrangement uses TRBV27 and TRBJ2-2; D ambiguous. V lost 2 bases to trimming and J lost 6 bases, with 7 bases between them. Germline V gene data show CDR1 as MNHEY and CDR2 as SMNVEV (reference sequence). The CDR3 is 13 amino acids. The CDR3 spells CASSLNPPGELFF. The CDR3 coding sequence is TGTGCCAGCAGTTTAAACCCACCCGGGGAGCTGTTTTTT.

For this clone: Different DNA sequences within this sample yield the same CDR3. The V gene is TRBV28, the J gene TRBJ1-1; tentatively, D is TRBD1 (5 bases). The CDR3 is 13 residues long. V dropped 3 bases and J dropped 1 base, with 6 bases sitting between them. Germline CDR1 and CDR2: MDHEN and SYDVKM. The DNA of the CDR3 is TGTGCCAGCAGTTTGGGGGGGAACACTGAAGCTTTCTTT. Translated: CASSLGGNTEAFF.

V and J are TRBV4-3 and TRBJ1-2; unclear D gene. Germline V gives CDR1 LGHNA, CDR2 YSLEER. The CDR3 sequence is 16 residues long. The V end was cut by 0 bases, the J end by 4 bases, with 15 bases between. CDR3: CASSQDSSSLGYGYTF. The CDR3 nucleotides are TGCGCCAGCAGCCAAGATTCATCAAGCCTAGGCTATGGCTACACCTTC.

The chain recombines TRBV4-1 with TRBJ2-7; 10 nucleotides agree with TRBD1. This CDR3 contains 17 residues. The V gene's germline CDR1 is MGHRA and CDR2 YSYEKL. V lost 4 bases to trimming and J lost 0 bases; unmatched junction nucleotides: 9. This CDR3 reads CASSPTWDRGSSYEQYF. Here the CDR3 DNA reads TGCGCCAGCAGCCCTACATGGGACAGGGGAAGCTCCTACGAGCAGTACTTC.

V and J are TRBV30 and TRBJ2-7, with TRBD2 identical over 9 bases. The germline V gene encodes CDR1 GTSNPN and CDR2 SVGIG (reference sequence). The ends lost 2 bases at V and 4 bases at J; junction bases unmatched: 3. This CDR3 has 13 residues. The CDR3 DNA reads TGTGCCTGGAGTTCGGGACTAGCTTACGAGCAGTACTTC. This sequence encodes CAWSSGLAYEQYF.

This chain joins TRBV11-1 and TRBJ1-5, with TRBD1 identical over 8 bases. Germline CDR1 reads SGHAT; CDR2 reads FQDESV (reference sequence). The CDR3 is 14 amino acids. The V segment lost 7 bases and the J segment 5 bases; nucleotides outside the gene matches: 7. CDR3 residues: CASIPDRVYQPQHF. CDR3 bases: TGTGCCAGCATCCCGGACAGGGTTTATCAGCCCCAGCATTTT.

The J gene is TRBJ2-1, the V gene TRBV27; 12 bases fit TRBD2. Germline V gives CDR1 MNHEY, CDR2 SMNVEV (reference sequence). The CDR3 length is 18 residues. The J segment lost 7 bases and the V segment lost 3 bases, leaving 13 bases of the junction unmatched. The CDR3 protein is CASSFTVLAGGPGNEQFF. For the CDR3, the DNA is TGTGCCAGCAGTTTTACGGTCCTAGCGGGAGGGCCTGGTAATGAGCAGTTCTTC.

J is TRBJ2-1 and V is TRBV7-9; TRBD2 might be the D (5 bases). In germline, CDR1 is SEHNR, CDR2 FQNEAQ (reference sequence). The CDR3 has 15 amino acids. V lost 5 bases, J lost 4 bases, and 15 bases lay in between. This chain's CDR3 is CASSPRTGMYNEQFF. CDR3 coding DNA: TGTGCCAGCAGCCCGCGGACCGGGATGTACAATGAGCAGTTCTTC.

V is TRBV4-1 and J is TRBJ2-5, with TRBD2 identical over 10 bases. V was clipped by 1 base and J by 5 bases; unmatched bases: 10. Germline V CDR1 and CDR2: MGHRA, YSYEKL. This CDR3 is 17 amino acids long. Here the CDR3 reads CASSQGVPSGSRETQYF. As DNA, the CDR3 is TGCGCCAGCAGCCAAGGAGTTCCTAGCGGGAGCCGGGAGACCCAGTACTTC.

The chain combines TRBV4-1 with TRBJ2-1; the D gene could be TRBD1 or TRBD2 (5 bases each). V was cut by 4 bases and J by 0 bases, with 13 bases left in between. CDR1 is MGHRA, CDR2 YSYEKL, per germline. This CDR3 spans 16 amino acids. The CDR3 nucleotides read TGCGCCAGCAGCCCACGGGGACGGAGCTCCTACAATGAGCAGTTCTTC. This encodes CASSPRGRSSYNEQFF.

The V and J genes are TRBV19 and TRBJ2-7; D is possibly TRBD2 (5 bases). V lost 5 bases and J 0 bases, leaving 11 bases between the germline ends. Germline V CDR1 and CDR2: LNHDA, SQIVND (reference sequence). This CDR3 spans 14 amino acids. The CDR3: CASSARDSSYEQYF. The CDR3 DNA reads as TGTGCCAGTAGTGCACGGGATAGCTCCTACGAGCAGTACTTC.

The rearrangement links TRBV19 to TRBJ1-4, with 8 bases identical to TRBD1. This CDR3 spans 17 amino acids. Germline loops: CDR1 LNHDA, CDR2 SQIVND (reference sequence). V was pared by 5 bases and J by 6 bases, with 14 bases of the junction left unmatched. DNA for the CDR3: TGTGCCAGTAGTGAATACAGGGGGGAGCTTGGAGATGAAAAACTGTTTTTT. Protein product: CASSEYRGELGDEKLFF.

The genes are TRBV27 and TRBJ1-4; D gene ambiguous. In germline, CDR1 is MNHEY, CDR2 SMNVEV (reference sequence). V lost 6 bases to trimming and J lost 5 bases, with 4 bases between them. This CDR3 region has 11 residues. CDR3 loop: CASSWNEKLFF. The CDR3 region has the DNA TGTGCCAGCAGCTGGAATGAAAAACTGTTTTTT. Full variable domain (rest looked up from reference TRBV27 and TRBJ1-4): EAQVTQNPRYLITVTGKKLTVTCSQNMNHEYMSWYRQDPGLGLRQIYYSMNVEVTDKGDVPEGYKVSRKEKRNFPLILESPSPNQTSLYFCASSWNEKLFFGSGTQLSVL.

The rearrangement joins TRBV28 to TRBJ2-7; 9 nucleotides align to TRBD1. With 2 bases clipped from V and 4 bases from J, the junction kept 9 bases outside the gene matches. CDR3 length: 16 residues. Germline loops: CDR1 MDHEN, CDR2 SYDVKM. The CDR3 loop is CASSLPQTGGGYEQYF. The CDR3 DNA follows: TGTGCCAGCAGTTTACCTCAAACAGGGGGCGGGTACGAGCAGTACTTC.

The rearrangement links TRBV11-2 to TRBJ2-7; tentative D call: TRBD2 (5 bases). The CDR3 spans 14 residues. Trimming took 5 bases from V and 3 from J, leaving 14 bases between them. Germline V lookup: CDR1 SGHAT, CDR2 FQNNGV. Written as DNA, the CDR3 is TGTGCCAGCAGCCGTTCCGGGCGGGTCTACGAGCAGTACTTC. This encodes CASSRSGRVYEQYF.

The rearrangement joins TRBV29-1 to TRBJ1-3; D gene ambiguous. Germline V gene sequence: CDR1 SQVTM, CDR2 ANQGSEA. CDR3 length: 16 amino acids. With 3 bases removed from V and 0 bases from J, the gap between germline ends came to 15 bases. This chain's CDR3 is CSVDGPPDYSGNTIYF. Here the CDR3 DNA reads TGCAGCGTTGATGGACCGCCCGATTACTCTGGAAACACCATATATTTT.

The chain is built from TRBV4-1 and TRBJ2-3, with a weak D call TRBD2 (6 bases). The CDR3 spans 17 residues. Germline V gene sequence: CDR1 MGHRA, CDR2 YSYEKL. The germline V and J ends were trimmed by 0 bases and 0 bases, with 13 bases remaining between them. Here the CDR3 DNA reads TGCGCCAGCAGCCAAGATTACATAGCGGCTAGCACAGATACGCAGTATTTT. Its protein is CASSQDYIAASTDTQYF.

The chain combines TRBV4-1 with TRBJ2-7, with no clear D. Germline CDR1 reads MGHRA; CDR2 reads YSYEKL. Trimming took 4 bases from V and 3 from J, leaving 10 bases between them. This CDR3 comprises 13 residues. The CDR3 region is CASSPQDGYEQYF. CDR3 nucleotide sequence: TGCGCCAGCAGCCCTCAGGACGGCTACGAGCAGTACTTC.

The chain is built from TRBV6-5 and TRBJ2-7; D is ambiguous. The ends were cut back, 5 bases at V and 2 bases at J, with 16 bases in the middle. The length of the CDR3 is 15 residues. Per the germline V gene, CDR1 is MNHEY and CDR2 is SVGAGI. CDR3 loop: CASSGIRHEAYEQYF. The CDR3 DNA reads as TGTGCCAGCAGTGGAATACGACACGAGGCCTACGAGCAGTACTTC.

The chain couples TRBV2 to TRBJ2-7; D remains ambiguous. With 7 bases removed from V and 4 bases from J, the gap between germline ends came to 11 bases. Germline assignment: CDR1 SNHLY and CDR2 FYNNEI. The CDR3 sequence is 12 residues long. The CDR3 here is CASIFKQYEQYF. The CDR3 DNA reads as TGTGCCAGCATCTTTAAGCAATACGAGCAGTACTTC.